This entry describes one TCR beta chain. Per the germline V gene, CDR1 is MGHRA and CDR2 is YSYEKL. The CDR3 loop spans 15 amino acids. V lost 2 bases, J lost 1 base, and 11 bases lay in between. Assay: immunoSEQ multiplex PCR; the TCRdb copy retains only in-frame clones and omits some. The sample includes 130,000 or so clones, more than 70% of them seen just once. This sample is drawn from a study of blood T cell repertoires in COVID-19. The rearrangement joins TRBV4-1 to TRBJ2-5; possible D gene TRBD2, 5 bases. The origin of this receptor is a woman aged 55-70 years with acute or convalescent COVID-19. The sequenced sample consisted of peripheral blood. In DNA, the CDR3 is TGCGCCAGCAGCCAATTCGCAGGACTCCAAGAGACCCAGTACTTC. Protein product: CASSQFAGLQETQYF.